The 10 T cell receptor beta chains below were found in one sample sequenced in a study of OX40 agonist ivuxolimab in advanced cancers. Using immunoSEQ multiplex PCR, the repertoire was profiled, and TCRdb retains in-frame clones only, with some absent. The data hold about 69,000 clones, with around 89% observed a single time. The sequencing here drew on CD4+ or CD8+ T cells sorted from blood, taken in a trial of the OX40 agonist ivuxolimab. The origin of the receptors is an adult with an advanced solid tumor such as melanoma, head and neck, liver or kidney cancer.

The rearrangement uses TRBV5-5 and TRBJ2-1; D possibly corresponds to TRBD2 (6 bases). With 3 bases removed from V and 7 bases from J, the gap between germline ends came to 14 bases. Looked up from germline, CDR1 is SGHKS and CDR2 is YYEKEE (reference sequence). This CDR3 has 14 residues. DNA for the CDR3: TGTGCCAGCAGCTCTACCGGGACTGGGAATGAGCAGTTCTTC. Its translation: CASSSTGTGNEQFF. Full variable domain (remainder filled in from reference TRBV5-5 and TRBJ2-1): DAGVTQSPTHLIKTRGQQVTLRCSPISGHKSVSWYQQVLGQGPQFIFQYYEKEERGRGNFPDRFSARQFPNYSSELNVNALLLGDSALYLCASSSTGTGNEQFFGPGTRLTVL.

The rearrangement links TRBV11-3 to TRBJ2-3, with D unclear. V lost 1 base and J lost 5, with 7 bases in between. The germline gives CDR1 SGHNT, CDR2 YENEEA. There are 13 residues in the CDR3. The CDR3 DNA sequence: TGTGCCAGCAGCTTAGGGCAACGAGATACGCAGTATTTT. Translated: CASSLGQRDTQYF. Looking up the rest from reference TRBV11-3 and TRBJ2-3 gives the full variable domain: EAGVVQSPRYKIIEKKQPVAFWCNPISGHNTLYWYLQNLGQGPELLIRYENEEAVDDSQLPKDRFSAERLKGVDSTLKIQPAELGDSAVYLCASSLGQRDTQYFGPGTRLTVL.

The rearrangement uses TRBV4-3 and TRBJ2-2, with D perhaps TRBD1 (6 bases). This CDR3 region has 19 residues. Trimming pared 5 bases from V and 0 bases from J, leaving 22 bases between. CDR1 is LGHNA, CDR2 YSLEER, per germline. DNA for the CDR3: TGCGCCAGCAGCTCCCTTTCCAGGGGAAGGTGGGCGAACACCGGGGAGCTGTTTTTT. It codes for CASSSLSRGRWANTGELFF.

The V gene is TRBV6-1, the J gene TRBJ2-7; the match to TRBD2 covers 14 bases. The CDR3 spans 15 residues. V was pared by 6 bases and J by 3 bases, with 4 bases of the junction left unmatched. Germline lookup yields CDR1 MNHNS and CDR2 SASEGT. Written as DNA, the CDR3 is TGTGCCAGCAGAATAGGACTAGCGGGAGGCTACGAGCAGTACTTC. Translated: CASRIGLAGGYEQYF.

V and J are TRBV13 and TRBJ2-5; no clear D. The CDR3 runs to 13 residues. Germline V gives CDR1 PRHDT, CDR2 FYEKMQ (reference sequence). Trimming removed 2 bases at V and 5 bases at J, with 9 bases between. The CDR3 sequence is CASSLISGETQYF. CDR3 nucleotide sequence: TGTGCCAGCAGCTTAATTAGTGGCGAGACCCAGTACTTC.

The V gene is TRBV30, the J gene TRBJ1-1, with TRBD1 as a possible D gene (6 bases). Trimming removed 4 bases at V and 4 bases at J, with 16 bases between. The germline gives CDR1 GTSNPN, CDR2 SVGIG (reference sequence). The CDR3 is 14 amino acids. The CDR3 coding sequence is TGTGCCTGGATGTTACAGGGTTTTGGCACTGAAGCTTTCTTT. Translated, it gives CAWMLQGFGTEAFF.

This chain connects TRBV9 to TRBJ1-5, with D unresolved. V lost 0 bases, J lost 3 bases, and 7 bases lay in between. This CDR3 has 14 amino acids. Germline V gene sequence: CDR1 SGDLS, CDR2 YYNGEE. CDR3 coding DNA: TGTGCCAGCAGCGTAGAACCTTACAATCAGCCCCAGCATTTT. This encodes CASSVEPYNQPQHF.

The rearrangement uses TRBV6-5 and TRBJ1-2, with D possibly TRBD1 on 5 matching bases. Germline CDR1 MNHEY, CDR2 SVGAGI. This CDR3 contains 14 residues. V was shortened by 5 bases and J by 2 bases, with 12 bases between the two germline ends. In DNA form, the CDR3 reads TGTGCCAGCAGTCCCGGGACGCGAAACTATGGCTACACCTTC. Protein sequence: CASSPGTRNYGYTF.

The chain employs TRBV27 and TRBJ2-3; TRBD1 agrees at 8 bases. Losses at the gene ends were 5 bases for V and 8 bases for J; bases not matched to a gene: 6. Per germline, CDR1 MNHEY and CDR2 SMNVEV (reference sequence). This CDR3 spans 13 amino acids. In DNA form, the CDR3 reads TGTGCCAGCAGTGGACAGGGCATTGCTACGCAGTATTTT. Protein sequence: CASSGQGIATQYF.

V is TRBV11-1 and J is TRBJ2-7, with 7 bases identical to TRBD2. From germline, CDR1 is SGHAT and CDR2 FQDESV (reference sequence). The CDR3 contains 12 residues. The trim removed 2 bases at V and 13 bases at J, leaving 8 bases unmatched. CDR3 amino acids: CASSLSGAISYF. The CDR3 nucleotides read TGTGCCAGCAGCTTAAGCGGGGCCATAAGTTACTTC.